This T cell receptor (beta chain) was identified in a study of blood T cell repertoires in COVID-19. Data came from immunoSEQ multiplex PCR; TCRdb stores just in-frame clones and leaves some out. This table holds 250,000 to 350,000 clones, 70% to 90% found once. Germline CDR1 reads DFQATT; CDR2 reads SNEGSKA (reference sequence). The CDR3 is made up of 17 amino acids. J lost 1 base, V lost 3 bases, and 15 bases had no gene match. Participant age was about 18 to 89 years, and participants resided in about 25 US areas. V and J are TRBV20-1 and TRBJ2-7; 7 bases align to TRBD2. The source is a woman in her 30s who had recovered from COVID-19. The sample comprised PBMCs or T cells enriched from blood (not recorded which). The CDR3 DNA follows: TGCAGTGCTAGTGGGAAAGTCGGGGGGTGGGAGTCCTACGAGCAGTACTTC. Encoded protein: CSASGKVGGWESYEQYF.